The sequence of this T cell receptor (beta chain) was determined in a study of OX40 agonist ivuxolimab in advanced cancers. Turning to the study itself: Three patients, one with hepatocellular carcinoma and two with cutaneous melanoma, achieved partial responses. Overall study results and limits: On average, CD8+ T cells showed a greater number of expanded clones than CD4+. At 0.1 to 3.0 mg/kg and by week 6, clonal expansion occurred in CD4+ and CD8+ blood T cells.

The V end was cut by 5 bases, the J end by 6 bases, with 11 bases between. Germline values: CDR1 SGHTA, CDR2 FQGNSA. The CDR3 has 13 amino acids. Details on this clone: Its specificity is not known.

Generated by immunoSEQ multiplex PCR, the TCRdb table keeps only in-frame clones and is missing some. The table has fewer than 85,000 clones, about nine tenths seen once. V is TRBV7-2 and J is TRBJ1-5; D is possibly TRBD1 (6 bases). The material was CD4+ or CD8+ T cells sorted from blood, obtained in a trial of the OX40 agonist ivuxolimab. This receptor was obtained from an adult with an advanced solid tumor such as melanoma, head and neck, liver or kidney cancer. The DNA of the CDR3 is TGTGCCAGCAGCCGGGGGGCGTTTCAGCCCCAGCATTTT. Translating it yields CASSRGAFQPQHF.